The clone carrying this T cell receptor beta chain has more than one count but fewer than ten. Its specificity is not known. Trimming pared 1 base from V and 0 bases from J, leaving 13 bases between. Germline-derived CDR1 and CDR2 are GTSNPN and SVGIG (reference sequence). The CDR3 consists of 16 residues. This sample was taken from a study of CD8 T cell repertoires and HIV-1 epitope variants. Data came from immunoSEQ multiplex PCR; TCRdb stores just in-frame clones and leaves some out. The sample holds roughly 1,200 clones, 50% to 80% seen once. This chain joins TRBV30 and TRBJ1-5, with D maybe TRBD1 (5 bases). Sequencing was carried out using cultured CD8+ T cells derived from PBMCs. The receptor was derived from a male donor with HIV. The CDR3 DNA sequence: TGTGCCTGGAGTGAGGGGTGGCAGCATAGCAATCAGCCCCAGCATTTT. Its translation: CAWSEGWQHSNQPQHF.